Each of the 24 T cell receptor beta chains below was sequenced from the same sample in a study of shared clonotypes between healthy human individuals. As defined, naive CD8 cells were CD45RO-negative and positively selected for CCR7, with terminally differentiated effector memory CD45RA+ cells excluded. Repertoires were generated with immunoSEQ multiplex PCR, while TCRdb's copy carries only in-frame clones and drops some. Altogether about 1,800,000 clones are present, about 95% being singletons, with the ten largest covering approximately 1.2%. Specimen: naive CD8+ T cells sorted from blood. These receptors were taken from a man in his late teens or twenties in good health.

This sequence joins TRBV25-1 and TRBJ1-1; D might be TRBD1 (5 bases). The CDR3 sequence is 14 residues long. The V gene lost 5 bases and the J gene lost 0 bases, with 10 bases spanning the gap. Germline values: CDR1 MGHDK, CDR2 SYGVNS. The CDR3 bases are TGTGCCAGCAGTTTTGGAGGGGTGAACACTGAAGCTTTCTTT. This sequence encodes CASSFGGVNTEAFF.

The rearrangement links TRBV7-9 to TRBJ1-2; TRBD1 might be the D (6 bases). The CDR3 extends over 13 amino acids. V was clipped by 5 bases and J by 4 bases, with 11 bases between them. Germline CDR1 and CDR2: SEHNR and FQNEAQ (reference sequence). CDR3 DNA: TGTGCCAGCAGCGGACAGTTGTCCTATGGCTACACCTTC. This encodes CASSGQLSYGYTF.

The V and J genes are TRBV25-1 and TRBJ1-2; no reliable D call. In germline, CDR1 is MGHDK, CDR2 SYGVNS. This CDR3 has 12 amino acids. Trimming took 3 bases from V and 2 from J, leaving 4 bases between them. The CDR3, as DNA: TGTGCCAGCAGTGACCTGAACTATGGCTACACCTTC. It translates to CASSDLNYGYTF.

The rearrangement joins TRBV6-4 to TRBJ2-7; D might be TRBD1 or TRBD2, each matching 7 bases. Germline CDR1 is MRHNA and CDR2 is SNTAGT. This CDR3 has 16 amino acids. Trimming shortened V by 4 bases and J by 4 bases, and 20 bases separated the two germline ends. CDR3 in amino acids: CASSADQGGSPYEQYF. The DNA for the CDR3 is TGTGCCAGCAGTGCCGATCAGGGGGGGTCCCCATACGAGCAGTACTTC.

J is TRBJ2-7 and V is TRBV29-1; D might be TRBD2 (5 bases). CDR1 and CDR2 from the germline V gene are SQVTM and ANQGSEA. The CDR3 is made up of 13 amino acids. V was clipped by 3 bases and J by 1 base, with 10 bases between them. This CDR3 reads CSVEGEGSYEQYF. CDR3 nucleotides: TGCAGCGTTGAGGGAGAGGGTTCCTACGAGCAGTACTTC.

The gene calls are TRBV28 and TRBJ2-7; TRBD1 aligns across 8 bases. This CDR3 region has 15 residues. The J segment lost 3 bases and the V segment lost 3 bases, leaving 7 bases of the junction unmatched. Per germline, CDR1 MDHEN and CDR2 SYDVKM. The chain's CDR3 is CASSLRTGRGYEQYF. The CDR3 coding sequence is TGTGCCAGCAGTTTGCGGACAGGGCGAGGCTACGAGCAGTACTTC.

This chain uses TRBV9 with TRBJ1-1; unclear D gene. There are 14 residues in the CDR3. Trimming stripped 3 bases from V and 1 base from J, with 10 bases between. Germline CDR1 SGDLS, CDR2 YYNGEE. The CDR3 DNA reads TGTGCCAGCAGCGCGCAGACATCGAACACTGAAGCTTTCTTT. Encoded protein: CASSAQTSNTEAFF.

This rearrangement joins TRBV4-1 to TRBJ2-1; 8 nucleotides agree with TRBD1. From germline, CDR1 is MGHRA and CDR2 YSYEKL. The J segment lost 6 bases and the V segment lost 0 bases, leaving 7 bases of the junction unmatched. The CDR3 is made up of 16 amino acids. The CDR3, as DNA: TGCGCCAGCAGCCAAGAAAGGGGAACAGGGGGCAATGAGCAGTTCTTC. Protein sequence: CASSQERGTGGNEQFF.

Regarding this clone: A single base separates this from a much larger clone, so it may be a read error. This sample also contains other DNA sequences that code for the same CDR3. The chain combines TRBV28 with TRBJ2-7, with D hard to call. The CDR3 contains 11 residues. V dropped 6 bases and J dropped 4 bases, with 7 bases sitting between them. CDR1 is MDHEN, CDR2 SYDVKM, per germline. The DNA for the CDR3 is TGTGCCAGCAGCTTAGGTTACGAGCAGTACTTC. This gives the protein CASSLGYEQYF.

The gene calls are TRBV28 and TRBJ2-7, with D perhaps TRBD2 (6 bases). This CDR3 spans 14 amino acids. Germline V gives CDR1 MDHEN, CDR2 SYDVKM. The V and J ends lost 6 bases and 4 bases respectively, with 16 bases between them. CDR3 protein: CASSRRVLRYEQYF. The DNA for the CDR3 is TGTGCCAGCAGCCGGAGGGTGCTGAGGTACGAGCAGTACTTC.

As regards this clone: Other DNA sequences in the same sample also yield this CDR3. The chain employs TRBV7-6 and TRBJ2-7; TRBD2 matches at 7 bases. The CDR3 is made up of 14 amino acids. Losses at the gene ends were 1 base for V and 3 bases for J; bases not matched to a gene: 3. Germline lookup yields CDR1 SGHVS and CDR2 FNYEAQ. In DNA, the CDR3 is TGTGCCAGCAGCTTAGGTCCGGGAGGCTACGAGCAGTACTTC. Amino acid sequence: CASSLGPGGYEQYF.

In the case of this clone: An end of the junction differs from the germline gene, which may be a read error. This chain uses TRBV2 with TRBJ2-7; 10 nucleotides align to TRBD1. From germline, CDR1 is SNHLY and CDR2 FYNNEI. The CDR3 consists of 15 residues. The CDR3 region has the DNA TGTGCCAGCAGGGAGACAGGGGGCGGATCCTCCGAGCAGTACTTC. Amino acids: CASRETGGGSSEQYF.

Of note for this clone: Other DNA variants within this sample encode the same CDR3. V gene TRBV30 combines with J gene TRBJ1-4, with 9 nucleotides matching TRBD1. Looked up from germline, CDR1 is GTSNPN and CDR2 is SVGIG (reference sequence). The J segment lost 5 bases and the V segment lost 4 bases, leaving 5 bases of the junction unmatched. This CDR3 has 14 residues. CDR3 residues: CAWTPGQGNEKLFF. The CDR3 DNA reads as TGTGCCTGGACTCCGGGACAGGGAAATGAAAAACTGTTTTTT.

The chain carries TRBV19 and TRBJ1-5, with D perhaps TRBD1 (6 bases). V lost 7 bases, J lost 6 bases, and 16 bases lay in between. The CDR3 contains 14 residues. Germline V gives CDR1 LNHDA, CDR2 SQIVND (reference sequence). Written as DNA, the CDR3 is TGTGCCAGTATCCAAGGGGGGGCGAGTCAGCCCCAGCATTTT. This sequence encodes CASIQGGASQPQHF. Drawing the rest from reference TRBV19 and TRBJ1-5, the complete variable domain is DGGITQSPKYLFRKEGQNVTLSCEQNLNHDAMYWYRQDPGQGLRLIYYSQIVNDFQKGDIAEGYSVSREKKESFPLTVTSAQKNPTAFYLCASIQGGASQPQHFGDGTRLSIL.

This chain links TRBV6-5 with TRBJ2-1; 8 bases line up with TRBD2. V lost 10 bases, J lost 7 bases, and 9 bases stayed unmatched. CDR1 and CDR2 (germline): MNHEY, SVGAGI. CDR3 length equals 13 residues. CDR3 bases: TGTGCCACTCGGCGGGAGGATCAAAATGAGCAGTTCTTC. It encodes CATRREDQNEQFF.

The CDR3 is CASSQGPQLYQPQHF. CDR3 DNA: TGCGCCAGCAGCCAAGGACCACAGCTCTATCAGCCCCAGCATTTT. This rearrangement joins TRBV4-1 to TRBJ1-5, with D uncertain. Germline assignment: CDR1 MGHRA and CDR2 YSYEKL. The CDR3 is 15 amino acids. The V end lost 1 base, the J end lost 5 bases, and 12 bases lay between the germline ends.

In this sample, this clone turned up once. A junction end diverges from the germline sequence, so it may reflect a read error. The chain uses TRBV29-1 and TRBJ2-1, with 14 positions matching TRBD2. The CDR3 runs to 18 residues. Germline CDR1 is SQVTM and CDR2 is ANQGSEA. The CDR3 sequence: CSVEGLAGGEWGHNEQFF. The CDR3 coding sequence is TGCAGCGTCGAAGGACTAGCGGGAGGTGAATGGGGCCACAATGAGCAGTTCTTC.

Notes on this clone: Distinct nucleotide sequences in the sample also encode this CDR3. This CDR3 reads CASSLGASGYEQYF. CDR3 nucleotides: TGTGCCAGCAGCTTAGGGGCGAGCGGCTACGAGCAGTACTTC. The chain combines TRBV11-2 with TRBJ2-7; D perhaps matches TRBD2 (5 bases). The ends were cut back, 1 base at V and 3 bases at J, with 10 bases in the middle. CDR1 SGHAT and CDR2 FQNNGV come from the germline V gene. The CDR3 consists of 14 residues.

The gene calls are TRBV28 and TRBJ2-1; no clear D gene. Trimming stripped 1 base from V and 8 bases from J, with 24 bases between. There are 18 residues in the CDR3. The germline V gene encodes CDR1 MDHEN and CDR2 SYDVKM. The CDR3 DNA sequence: TGTGCCAGCAGTTTATCCTCCCGCGCCTCACCCATCCTGGATGAGCAGTTCTTC. Its translation: CASSLSSRASPILDEQFF. The full variable domain, in which reference TRBV28 and TRBJ2-1 provide the parts outside the CDR3, is DVKVTQSSRYLVKRTGEKVFLECVQDMDHENMFWYRQDPGLGLRLIYFSYDVKMKEKGDIPEGYSVSREKKERFSLILESASTNQTSMYLCASSLSSRASPILDEQFFGPGTRLTVL.

The chain employs TRBV7-9 and TRBJ1-1; 9 positions agree with TRBD1. There are 14 residues in the CDR3. Per the germline V gene, CDR1 is SEHNR and CDR2 is FQNEAQ (reference sequence). With V trimmed by 4 bases and J by 6 bases, 6 bases remained unmatched. In nucleotides, the CDR3 is TGTGCCAGCAGCTCAACAGGGGGCTACCCTGAAGCTTTCTTT. This translates into CASSSTGGYPEAFF. The entire variable domain, with the rest obtained from reference TRBV7-9 and TRBJ1-1, is as follows: DTGVSQNPRHKITKRGQNVTFRCDPISEHNRLYWYRQTLGQGPEFLTYFQNEAQLEKSRLLSDRFSAERPKGSFSTLEIQRTEQGDSAMYLCASSSTGGYPEAFFGQGTRLTVV.

J is TRBJ2-1 and V is TRBV6-5; 8 bases agree with TRBD1. Unmatched junction bases numbered 6, after V lost 4 bases and J lost 4 bases. The CDR3 contains 15 residues. Germline CDR1 reads MNHEY; CDR2 reads SVGAGI. CDR3: CASSSGGAGYNEQFF. The CDR3 bases are TGTGCCAGCAGTTCAGGGGGCGCAGGTTACAATGAGCAGTTCTTC.

Of note for this clone: Additional DNA sequences in this sample encode the identical CDR3. V gene TRBV11-2 combines with J gene TRBJ2-3, with D uncertain. Trimming took off 3 bases at V and 1 base at J, with 5 bases between the two ends. There are 13 residues in the CDR3. Per the germline V gene, CDR1 is SGHAT and CDR2 is FQNNGV. The CDR3 DNA reads as TGTGCCAGCAGCTTGGCTGGCACAGATACGCAGTATTTT. Its translation: CASSLAGTDTQYF.

The chain joins TRBV10-1 to TRBJ2-7; 7 positions agree with TRBD1. The V gene end was trimmed by 4 bases and the J gene end by 6 bases; junction bases not matched to a gene: 3. CDR3 length: 12 amino acids. The germline CDR1 and CDR2 sequences are WNHNN and SYGVQD (reference sequence). CDR3 in DNA: TGCGCCAGCAGTGGGACAGGCGGCGAGCAGTACTTC. Translating it yields CASSGTGGEQYF.

The chain uses TRBV6-1 and TRBJ1-2, with D possibly being TRBD1 (5 bases). The CDR3 contains 14 residues. CDR1 and CDR2 (germline): MNHNS, SASEGT. V was cut by 5 bases and J by 3 bases, with 13 bases left in between. The CDR3: CASSPPPGYYGYTF. CDR3 DNA: TGTGCCAGCAGTCCACCCCCAGGGTACTATGGCTACACCTTC.